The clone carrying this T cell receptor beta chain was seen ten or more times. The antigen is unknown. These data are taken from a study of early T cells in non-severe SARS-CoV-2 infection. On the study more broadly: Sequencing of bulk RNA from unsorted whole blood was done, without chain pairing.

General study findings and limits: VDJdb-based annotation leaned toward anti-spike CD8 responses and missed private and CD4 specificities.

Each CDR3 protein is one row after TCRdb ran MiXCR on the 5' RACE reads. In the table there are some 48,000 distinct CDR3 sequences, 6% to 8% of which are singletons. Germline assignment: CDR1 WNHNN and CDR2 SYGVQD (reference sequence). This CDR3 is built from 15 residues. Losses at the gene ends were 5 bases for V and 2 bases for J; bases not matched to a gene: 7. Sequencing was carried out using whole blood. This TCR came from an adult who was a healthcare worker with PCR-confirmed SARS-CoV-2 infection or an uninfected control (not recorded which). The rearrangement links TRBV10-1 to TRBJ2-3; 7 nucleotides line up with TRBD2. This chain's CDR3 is CASSSRRGITDTQYF. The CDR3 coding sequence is TGCGCCAGCAGTTCCCGGCGGGGGATCACAGATACGCAGTATTTT.